The 12 T cell receptor beta chains in this list originate from one sample, sequenced in a study of T cells in Graves' hyperthyroidism and ophthalmopathy. Template material for amplifying TCR beta CDR3 regions consisted of RNA transcripts. HTBI primers drove first-round RT-PCR of the TCR CDR3. In TCRdb, the multiplex PCR reads were re-called with MiXCR into one record per CDR3 protein. The table records hundreds of thousands of distinct CDR3 sequences, roughly a sixth of them present only once. Sequenced sample: blood. These receptors all stem from a young woman with Graves' ophthalmopathy.

This clonotype was counted only a few times. The chain couples TRBV6-1 to TRBJ1-1; maybe TRBD1 (5 bases). Trimming stripped 6 bases from V and 5 bases from J, with 16 bases between. Looked up from germline, CDR1 is MNHNS and CDR2 is SASEGT. This CDR3 is built from 14 residues. CDR3 sequence reads: CASRRTGGFTEAFF. CDR3 bases: TGTGCCAGCAGACGCACGGGGGGGTTTACTGAAGCTTTCTTT.

This clonotype was counted a few times. The chain carries TRBV6-1 and TRBJ1-2; D gene ambiguous. Germline V gene data show CDR1 as MNHNS and CDR2 as SASEGT. With 8 bases removed from V and 3 bases from J, the gap between germline ends came to 10 bases. The CDR3 contains 12 residues. CDR3 region: CASGPAYYGYTF. In nucleotides, the CDR3 is TGTGCCAGCGGCCCAGCTTACTATGGCTACACCTTC.

The V call is TRBV5-1, the J call TRBJ2-3, with unresolved D. Trimming shortened V by 4 bases and J by 7 bases, and 10 bases separated the two germline ends. Germline values: CDR1 SGHRS, CDR2 YFSETQ. The CDR3 loop spans 12 amino acids. CDR3 in amino acids: CASSPGRNTQYF. The DNA for the CDR3 is TGCGCCAGCAGCCCCGGGCGGAATACGCAGTATTTT.

At least ten counts were recorded for this clonotype. The chain uses TRBV3-1 and TRBJ1-6, with 8 bases that match TRBD1. The CDR3 totals 15 residues. CDR1 is LGHDT and CDR2 is YNNKEL in the germline V gene (reference sequence). V was clipped by 4 bases and J by 9 bases; unmatched bases: 8. The CDR3 protein is CASSPRGQASSPLHF. CDR3 nucleotides: TGTGCCAGCAGCCCCCGGGGACAGGCTAGTTCACCCCTCCACTTT.

This clonotype was picked up many times. The V call is TRBV15, the J call TRBJ1-2, with 8 bases identical to TRBD1. The V and J ends lost 0 bases and 5 bases, in that order; junction bases with no gene match: 5. This CDR3 contains 15 residues. The germline V gene encodes CDR1 LNHNV and CDR2 YYDKDF (reference sequence). CDR3 sequence: CATSRDTGQAYGYTF. The CDR3 region has the DNA TGTGCCACCAGCAGAGACACGGGACAGGCTTATGGCTACACCTTC.

The rearrangement links TRBV6-2 or TRBV6-3 to TRBJ2-7; weak D call: TRBD2 (5 bases). The germline V and J ends were trimmed by 7 bases and 3 bases, with 19 bases remaining between them. Germline V gene data show CDR1 as MNHEY and CDR2 as SVGEGT. This CDR3 contains 15 residues. This CDR3 reads CASNPDLGEIYEQYF. The CDR3 DNA sequence: TGTGCCAGCAACCCCGATTTGGGAGAGATCTACGAGCAGTACTTC.

This clonotype was detected a few times. V and J are TRBV4-1 and TRBJ1-6; TRBD1 might be the D (6 bases). Trimming pared 3 bases from V and 7 bases from J, leaving 13 bases between. Germline-derived CDR1 and CDR2 are MGHRA and YSYEKL. There are 15 residues in the CDR3. CDR3 region: CASSHPGERNSPLHF. The CDR3 coding sequence is TGCGCCAGCAGCCATCCAGGGGAACGGAATTCACCCCTCCACTTT.

This clonotype has only a few counts. The rearrangement links TRBV10-3 to TRBJ1-2; no definite D call. Germline assignment: CDR1 ENHRY and CDR2 SYGVKD. V was trimmed by 1 base and J by 4 bases, leaving 13 bases between them. The CDR3 spans 15 residues. Here the CDR3 reads CAISEWDSGSYGYTF. The CDR3 bases are TGTGCCATCAGTGAGTGGGATTCGGGGTCCTATGGCTACACCTTC.

This clonotype has only a few counts. This chain links TRBV6-1 with TRBJ2-6; TRBD1 matches at 7 bases. The CDR3 length is 15 residues. Germline CDR1 and CDR2: MNHNS and SASEGT. V was pared by 8 bases and J by 1 base, with 5 bases of the junction left unmatched. CDR3: CASHLTGSGANVLTF. In nucleotides, the CDR3 is TGTGCCAGCCACCTGACAGGGTCTGGGGCCAACGTCCTGACTTTC.

This clonotype has only a few counts. This chain uses TRBV19 with TRBJ1-5; no reliable D call. Trimming took off 3 bases at V and 2 bases at J, with 11 bases between the two ends. This CDR3 contains 15 residues. Per the germline V gene, CDR1 is LNHDA and CDR2 is SQIVND (reference sequence). The DNA of the CDR3 is TGTGCCAGTAGTATCGCAGGTTCGGGCAATCAGCCCCAGCATTTT. It specifies CASSIAGSGNQPQHF. The full variable domain, its missing parts supplied by reference TRBV19 and TRBJ1-5, is DGGITQSPKYLFRKEGQNVTLSCEQNLNHDAMYWYRQDPGQGLRLIYYSQIVNDFQKGDIAEGYSVSREKKESFPLTVTSAQKNPTAFYLCASSIAGSGNQPQHFGDGTRLSIL.

This clonotype was recorded many times. This sequence joins TRBV30 and TRBJ2-5; D unresolved. CDR1 is GTSNPN and CDR2 is SVGIG in the germline V gene (reference sequence). The germline V and J ends were trimmed by 0 bases and 1 base, with 9 bases remaining between them. The CDR3 is 14 residues long. This CDR3 is CAWSVPLLQETQYF. The CDR3, as DNA: TGTGCCTGGAGTGTACCGCTACTCCAAGAGACCCAGTACTTC.

This clonotype was counted many times. The V gene is TRBV27, the J gene TRBJ1-1; possibly TRBD1 for D (5 bases). The germline V gene encodes CDR1 MNHEY and CDR2 SMNVEV (reference sequence). V was clipped by 5 bases and J by 6 bases, with 28 bases between them. The CDR3 runs to 18 residues. The chain's CDR3 is CASSTPGRPLLEIPEAFF. DNA of the CDR3: TGTGCCAGCAGTACGCCGGGACGGCCTTTACTGGAGATCCCTGAAGCTTTCTTT.